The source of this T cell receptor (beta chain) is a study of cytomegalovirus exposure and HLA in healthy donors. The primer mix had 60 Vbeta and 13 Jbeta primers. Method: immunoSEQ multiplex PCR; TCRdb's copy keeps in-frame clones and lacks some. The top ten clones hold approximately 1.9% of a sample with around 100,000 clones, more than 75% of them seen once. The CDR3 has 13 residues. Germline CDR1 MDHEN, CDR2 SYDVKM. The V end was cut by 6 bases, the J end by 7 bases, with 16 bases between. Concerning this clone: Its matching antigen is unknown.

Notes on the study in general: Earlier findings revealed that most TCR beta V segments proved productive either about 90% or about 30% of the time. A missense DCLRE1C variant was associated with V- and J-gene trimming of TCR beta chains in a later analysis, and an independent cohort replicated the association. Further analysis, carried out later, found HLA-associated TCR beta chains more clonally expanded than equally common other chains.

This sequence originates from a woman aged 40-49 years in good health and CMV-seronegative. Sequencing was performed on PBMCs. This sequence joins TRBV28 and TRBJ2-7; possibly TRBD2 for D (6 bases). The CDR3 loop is CASSPWAGTEQYF. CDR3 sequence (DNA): TGTGCCAGCAGCCCTTGGGCAGGGACTGAGCAGTACTTC. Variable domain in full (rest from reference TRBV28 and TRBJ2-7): DVKVTQSSRYLVKRTGEKVFLECVQDMDHENMFWYRQDPGLGLRLIYFSYDVKMKEKGDIPEGYSVSREKKERFSLILESASTNQTSMYLCASSPWAGTEQYFGPGTRLTVT.